The 10 T cell receptor beta chains below come from one sample, sequenced in a study of blood T cell repertoires in COVID-19. Clones were read by immunoSEQ multiplex PCR, and TCRdb kept only the in-frame ones, dropping some. Of 250,000 to 300,000 clones detected, under 90% appear once; the ten largest clones hold around 4.1%. The sample consisted of PBMCs or T cells enriched from blood (not recorded which). Source of these receptors: a young man with acute COVID-19.

This chain uses TRBV5-1 with TRBJ2-1; 10 bases are a match to TRBD1. Germline CDR1 SGHRS, CDR2 YFSETQ. This CDR3 has 16 amino acids. V was clipped by 0 bases and J by 3 bases; unmatched bases: 3. CDR3 in DNA: TGCGCCAGCAGCTTGGCCGGGACAGGGGACTACAATGAGCAGTTCTTC. Translated, it gives CASSLAGTGDYNEQFF.

The V gene is TRBV4-1, the J gene TRBJ1-5; possible D gene TRBD1, 5 bases. CDR1 is MGHRA, CDR2 YSYEKL, per germline. V lost 1 base, J lost 2 bases, and 18 bases lay in between. There are 18 residues in the CDR3. As DNA, the CDR3 is TGCGCCAGCAGCCAAGTGGGGGGTCGGGGCGTGGGCAATCAGCCCCAGCATTTT. It encodes CASSQVGGRGVGNQPQHF.

The CDR3 here is CASSLGARRQPQHF. CDR3 sequence (DNA): TGTGCCAGCAGTTTAGGGGCTAGACGTCAGCCCCAGCATTTT. The rearrangement links TRBV28 to TRBJ1-5; D might be TRBD1 (5 bases). The germline V and J ends were trimmed by 2 bases and 6 bases, with 11 bases remaining between them. The CDR3 has 14 residues. Germline V gives CDR1 MDHEN, CDR2 SYDVKM.

A remark on this clone: This may stem from a read error, because a much larger clone lies one nucleotide away. CDR3 coding DNA: TGTGCCAGCAGTTTTGAGGGAAACTACGAGCAGTACGTC. This encodes CASSFEGNYEQYV. The chain links TRBV28 to TRBJ2-7; D might be TRBD2 (5 bases). V lost 3 bases and J lost 3, with 9 bases in between. CDR1 and CDR2 from the germline V gene are MDHEN and SYDVKM. The CDR3 spans 13 residues.

V is TRBV5-1 and J is TRBJ2-5; 11 nucleotides line up with TRBD2. This CDR3 contains 16 residues. Germline V gives CDR1 SGHRS, CDR2 YFSETQ. The V segment lost 4 bases and the J segment 5 bases; nucleotides outside the gene matches: 10. For the CDR3, the DNA is TGCGCCAGCAGCGGGGGACTAGCGGCCAAGATGGAGACCCAGTACTTC. Translated, it gives CASSGGLAAKMETQYF.

The rearrangement uses TRBV14 and TRBJ2-3; 8 bases match TRBD2. Germline V CDR1 and CDR2: SGHDN, FVKESK. This CDR3 is 15 amino acids long. The ends lost 5 bases at V and 3 bases at J; junction bases unmatched: 7. CDR3 in amino acids: CASSIRGGGTDTQYF. CDR3 coding DNA: TGTGCCAGCAGCATCCGGGGGGGCGGTACAGATACGCAGTATTTT.

The chain joins TRBV10-1 to TRBJ1-4; 7 positions agree with TRBD1. The CDR3 consists of 15 residues. The V gene's germline CDR1 is WNHNN and CDR2 SYGVQD (reference sequence). V shed 2 bases and J 10 bases; nucleotides not matched to a gene: 10. CDR3 sequence: CASSEETGRVAKLFF. DNA for the CDR3: TGCGCCAGCAGTGAGGAGACAGGGCGGGTTGCAAAACTGTTTTTT.

This chain links TRBV5-4 with TRBJ1-2; tentative D call: TRBD1 (6 bases). CDR1 is SGHNT and CDR2 is YYREEE in the germline V gene (reference sequence). The CDR3 covers 15 residues. Trimming took off 0 bases at V and 8 bases at J, with 17 bases between the two ends. The CDR3 coding sequence is TGTGCCAGCAGCTTGGTGGGGGGGCTTTCCAAAGGCTACACCTTC. Residues: CASSLVGGLSKGYTF.

This chain connects TRBV7-2 to TRBJ2-2, with 7 bases matching TRBD2. CDR3 length: 15 residues. V was clipped by 1 base and J by 5 bases; unmatched bases: 4. Germline V CDR1 and CDR2: SGHTA, FQGNSA. Here the CDR3 reads CASSLGLSGTGELFF. CDR3 nucleotide sequence: TGTGCCAGCAGCTTAGGTCTTAGCGGGACCGGGGAGCTGTTTTTT. Looking up the rest from reference TRBV7-2 and TRBJ2-2 gives the full variable domain: GAGVSQSPSNKVTEKGKDVELRCDPISGHTALYWYRQSLGQGLEFLIYFQGNSAPDKSGLPSDRFSAERTGGSVSTLTIQRTQQEDSAVYLCASSLGLSGTGELFFGEGSRLTVL.

The CDR3 here is CASSPQAWATEAFF. Here the CDR3 DNA reads TGTGCCAGCAGCCCCCAGGCTTGGGCCACTGAAGCTTTCTTT. The chain carries TRBV7-2 and TRBJ1-1, with no clear D. Trimming shortened V by 5 bases and J by 4 bases, and 14 bases separated the two germline ends. Germline lookup yields CDR1 SGHTA and CDR2 FQGNSA. This CDR3 is 14 amino acids long.